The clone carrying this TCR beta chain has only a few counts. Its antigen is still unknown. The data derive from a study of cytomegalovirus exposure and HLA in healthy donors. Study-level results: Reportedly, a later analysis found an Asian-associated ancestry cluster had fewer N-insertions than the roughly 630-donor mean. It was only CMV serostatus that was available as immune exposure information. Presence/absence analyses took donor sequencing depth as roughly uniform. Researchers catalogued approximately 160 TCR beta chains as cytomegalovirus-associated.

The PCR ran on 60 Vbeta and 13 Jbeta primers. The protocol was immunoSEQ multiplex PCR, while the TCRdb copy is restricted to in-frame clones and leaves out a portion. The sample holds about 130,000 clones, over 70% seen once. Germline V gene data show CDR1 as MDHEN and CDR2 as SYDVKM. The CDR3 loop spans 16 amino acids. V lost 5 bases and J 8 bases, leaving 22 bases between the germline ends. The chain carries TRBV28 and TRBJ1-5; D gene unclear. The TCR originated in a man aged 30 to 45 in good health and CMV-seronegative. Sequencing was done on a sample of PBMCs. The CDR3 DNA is TGTGCCAGCAGTCCCCTTGATCCGGGAGTATGGGAGCCCCAGCATTTT. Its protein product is CASSPLDPGVWEPQHF.